These 22 T cell receptor beta chains originate from one sample sequenced in a study of cytomegalovirus exposure and HLA in healthy donors. The PCR ran on 60 Vbeta and 13 Jbeta primers. Profiling relied on immunoSEQ multiplex PCR, and the TCRdb table lists in-frame clones only, not all of them. The repertoire includes 60,000 to 85,000 clones, roughly two thirds of them detected once, and 4% to 5% sits in the top ten. Sequenced input: PBMCs. These receptors all come from a man between 60 and 70 years old in good health and CMV-seropositive.

V gene TRBV4-1 combines with J gene TRBJ2-3; 7 bases are shared with TRBD2. The CDR3 length is 14 residues. Trimming took 4 bases from V and 2 from J; bases not matched to a gene: 3. CDR1 and CDR2 (germline): MGHRA, YSYEKL. CDR3 region: CASSRGTITDTQYF. In DNA form, the CDR3 reads TGCGCCAGCAGCCGGGGGACTATCACAGATACGCAGTATTTT.

The chain is built from TRBV2 and TRBJ2-5; 9 nucleotides match TRBD2. This CDR3 region has 14 residues. Germline CDR1 is SNHLY and CDR2 is FYNNEI. V lost 6 bases and J lost 6; bases outside the gene matches: 8. The CDR3 loop reads CASRQGLAGQTQYF. In nucleotides, the CDR3 is TGTGCCAGCAGGCAAGGCCTAGCGGGACAGACCCAGTACTTC.

The chain couples TRBV5-1 to TRBJ2-7; D possibly corresponds to TRBD2 (6 bases). The CDR3 loop spans 16 amino acids. V was shortened by 2 bases and J by 3 bases, with 18 bases between the two germline ends. The germline V gene encodes CDR1 SGHRS and CDR2 YFSETQ. This CDR3 is CASSLLIRDSDYEQYF. The CDR3 bases are TGCGCCAGCAGCTTACTGATTCGGGACTCAGACTACGAGCAGTACTTC. The variable domain in full, with the rest retrieved from reference TRBV5-1 and TRBJ2-7, is KAGVTQTPRYLIKTRGQQVTLSCSPISGHRSVSWYQQTPGQGLQFLFEYFSETQRNKGNFPGRFSGRQFSNSRSEMNVSTLELGDSALYLCASSLLIRDSDYEQYFGPGTRLTVT.

The chain combines TRBV27 with TRBJ2-7; TRBD1 aligns across 9 bases. V shed 4 bases and J 4 bases; nucleotides not matched to a gene: 5. The CDR3 consists of 14 residues. Germline lookup yields CDR1 MNHEY and CDR2 SMNVEV (reference sequence). The CDR3 reads CASSSRTGAYEQYF. The CDR3 DNA reads as TGTGCCAGCAGTTCTCGGACAGGGGCATACGAGCAGTACTTC.

The chain uses TRBV7-2 and TRBJ2-7; 12 nucleotides line up with TRBD2. Germline V gives CDR1 SGHTA, CDR2 FQGNSA. The CDR3 is made up of 14 amino acids. The V and J ends lost 6 bases and 5 bases, in that order; junction bases with no gene match: 5. The CDR3 coding sequence is TGTGCCAGCAGGCTTACTAGCGGGGGGAACGAGCAGTACTTC. Its protein product is CASRLTSGGNEQYF.

This chain links TRBV28 with TRBJ1-2, with 7 bases matching TRBD1. With 6 bases clipped from V and 8 bases from J, the junction kept 6 bases outside the gene matches. The germline V gene has CDR1 MDHEN and CDR2 SYDVKM. The CDR3 sequence is 12 residues long. The CDR3 DNA sequence: TGTGCCAGCAGGCAGACAGGGCGAGGCTACACCTTC. It encodes CASRQTGRGYTF.

The chain uses TRBV28 and TRBJ1-5, with no clear D. The CDR3 has 12 amino acids. Per germline, CDR1 MDHEN and CDR2 SYDVKM. Between the trimmed V and J ends, which lost 4 bases and 4 bases, there was a span of 5 bases. CDR3 in DNA: TGTGCCAGCAGTTCTCTAAATCAGCCCCAGCATTTT. Protein product: CASSSLNQPQHF.

This chain links TRBV10-3 with TRBJ1-1; the D is unclear. CDR3 size: 13 residues. Germline CDR1 is ENHRY and CDR2 is SYGVKD. As DNA, the CDR3 is TGTGCTACTCTGGGCAGCTGGAACACTGAAGCTTTCTTT. Protein sequence: CATLGSWNTEAFF.

The chain carries TRBV28 and TRBJ2-1, with D perhaps TRBD2 (7 bases). Trimming shortened V by 6 bases and J by 13 bases, and 13 bases separated the two germline ends. CDR3 length: 11 amino acids. The germline CDR1 and CDR2 sequences are MDHEN and SYDVKM. For the CDR3, the DNA is TGTGCCAGCAGGCGAGGGGGGGGTCAGTTCTTC. Its translation is CASRRGGGQFF.

The chain recombines TRBV4-1 with TRBJ2-5, with D uncertain. This CDR3 comprises 16 residues. CDR1 and CDR2 (germline): MGHRA, YSYEKL. V lost 0 bases to trimming and J lost 4 bases, with 15 bases between them. CDR3 loop: CASSQDPPYPGETQYF. CDR3 nucleotides: TGCGCCAGCAGCCAAGATCCACCTTATCCCGGAGAGACCCAGTACTTC.

The chain's CDR3 is CASGFSRGELFF. The CDR3 DNA follows: TGTGCTAGTGGATTTTCCCGCGGGGAGCTGTTTTTT. V and J are TRBV12-5 and TRBJ2-2; D gene ambiguous. Germline loops: CDR1 LGHNT, CDR2 FRNRAP. Trimming took off 6 bases at V and 7 bases at J, with 9 bases between the two ends. The CDR3 sequence is 12 residues long.

J is TRBJ1-2 and V is TRBV5-1; 7 nucleotides match TRBD1. Germline values: CDR1 SGHRS, CDR2 YFSETQ. This CDR3 spans 16 amino acids. Losses at the gene ends were 0 bases for V and 3 bases for J; bases not matched to a gene: 8. The CDR3 sequence is CASSLADRVVDYGYTF. CDR3 DNA sequence: TGCGCCAGCAGCTTGGCCGACAGGGTCGTTGACTATGGCTACACCTTC.

The chain has TRBV6-5 and TRBJ1-2; no definite D call. Trimming shortened V by 7 bases and J by 5 bases, and 8 bases separated the two germline ends. The CDR3 covers 11 residues. Germline V CDR1 and CDR2: MNHEY, SVGAGI. The CDR3: CASKTGYGYTF. CDR3 nucleotide sequence: TGTGCCAGCAAGACCGGGTATGGCTACACCTTC.

The chain carries TRBV10-2 and TRBJ2-1; possible D gene TRBD2, 6 bases. Deletions cut 2 bases from V and 7 bases from J, with 15 bases between. From germline, CDR1 is WSHSY and CDR2 SAAADI. This CDR3 region has 15 residues. CDR3 in amino acids: CASSEAAGASNEQFF. CDR3 nucleotides: TGCGCCAGCAGTGAGGCAGCGGGTGCTTCAAATGAGCAGTTCTTC.

This chain links TRBV5-8 with TRBJ2-5; no reliable D call. V was cut by 7 bases and J by 5 bases, with 9 bases left in between. CDR1 is SGHTS and CDR2 is YDEGEE in the germline V gene. The CDR3 consists of 11 residues. The CDR3 DNA reads TGTGCCAGCCGTCTTGAGGAGACCCAGTACTTC. It translates to CASRLEETQYF.

The CDR3 sequence: CASSLQAGVFNEQFF. Here the CDR3 DNA reads TGTGCCAGCAGTTTGCAAGCGGGAGTGTTCAATGAGCAGTTCTTC. The chain combines TRBV28 with TRBJ2-1, with 8 bases lining up with TRBD2. Looked up from germline, CDR1 is MDHEN and CDR2 is SYDVKM. Losses at the gene ends were 3 bases for V and 6 bases for J; bases not matched to a gene: 7. This CDR3 spans 15 amino acids.

This clone was counted a single time. The chain links TRBV4-1 to TRBJ2-5, with D possibly TRBD2 on 5 matching bases. The germline V and J ends were trimmed by 0 bases and 5 bases, with 13 bases remaining between them. This CDR3 contains 15 residues. Per germline, CDR1 MGHRA and CDR2 YSYEKL. CDR3 nucleotides: TGCGCCAGCAGCCAAGATCCCGGACGCGGGGAGACCCAGTACTTC. Its protein product is CASSQDPGRGETQYF.

This clone has a handful of counts. The genes are TRBV11-3 and TRBJ2-3, with D maybe TRBD2 (5 bases). The CDR3 totals 12 residues. Deletions cut 6 bases from V and 3 bases from J, with 7 bases between. Germline V CDR1 and CDR2: SGHNT, YENEEA. The CDR3 bases are TGTGCCAGCAGAGGGAGAACAGATACGCAGTATTTT. It encodes CASRGRTDTQYF.

The chain combines TRBV19 with TRBJ2-1, with TRBD2 matching over 14 bases. The trim removed 7 bases at V and 3 bases at J, leaving 2 bases unmatched. CDR1 and CDR2 from the germline V gene are LNHDA and SQIVND (reference sequence). The CDR3 covers 15 residues. The DNA of the CDR3 is TGTGCCAGTATGGGGACTAGCGGGAGCTACAATGAGCAGTTCTTC. It yields the protein CASMGTSGSYNEQFF.

The genes are TRBV5-1 and TRBJ2-7; 7 nucleotides match TRBD1. The CDR3 runs to 13 residues. The junction had 10 bases not matched to a gene; V was cut back by 3 bases and J by 10 bases. The germline gives CDR1 SGHRS, CDR2 YFSETQ. CDR3 sequence: CASSYGTAPSQYF. The CDR3 DNA follows: TGCGCCAGCAGCTACGGGACAGCGCCCTCTCAGTACTTC.

As DNA, the CDR3 is TGTGCCAGCTCACCAAACCCTAGCAGAAACAATGAGCAGTTCTTC. Residues: CASSPNPSRNNEQFF. V is TRBV18 and J is TRBJ2-1; D possibly corresponds to TRBD2 (5 bases). V lost 2 bases and J 5 bases, leaving 13 bases between the germline ends. This CDR3 is 15 amino acids long. CDR1 is KGHSH, CDR2 LQKENI, per germline.

This chain links TRBV6-1 with TRBJ1-2, with 8 bases fitting TRBD1. Per the germline V gene, CDR1 is MNHNS and CDR2 is SASEGT. Trimming cost V 2 bases and J 10 bases; bases outside gene matches: 12. The CDR3 extends over 15 amino acids. The DNA for the CDR3 is TGTGCCAGCAGTGAAAGCCCAGGGACAGGCAAAATCTACACCTTC. Translating gives CASSESPGTGKIYTF.